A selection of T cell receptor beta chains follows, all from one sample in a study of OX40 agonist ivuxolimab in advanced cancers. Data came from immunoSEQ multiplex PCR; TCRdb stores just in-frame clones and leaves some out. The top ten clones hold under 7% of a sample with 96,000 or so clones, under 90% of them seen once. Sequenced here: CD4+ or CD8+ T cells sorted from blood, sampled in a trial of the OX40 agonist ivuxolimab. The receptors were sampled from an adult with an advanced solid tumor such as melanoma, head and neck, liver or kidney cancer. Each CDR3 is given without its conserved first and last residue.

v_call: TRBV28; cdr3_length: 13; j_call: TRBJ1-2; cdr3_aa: ASSHATRDNYGYT
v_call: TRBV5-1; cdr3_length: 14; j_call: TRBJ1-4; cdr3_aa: ASSWTGIGANEKLF
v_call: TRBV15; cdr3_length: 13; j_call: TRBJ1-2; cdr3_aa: ATSRDRGGDYGYT
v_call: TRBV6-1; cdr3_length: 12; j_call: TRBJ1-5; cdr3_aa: ASSEANGRQPQH
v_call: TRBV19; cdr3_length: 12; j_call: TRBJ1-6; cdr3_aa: ASSIRTGDSPLH
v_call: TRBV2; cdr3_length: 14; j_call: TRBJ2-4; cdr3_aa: ASSLRGPIVKNIQY
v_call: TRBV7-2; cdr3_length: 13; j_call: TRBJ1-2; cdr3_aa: ASSPGTGPFYGYT
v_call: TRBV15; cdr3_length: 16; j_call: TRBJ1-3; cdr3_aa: ATSRDIVGASSGNTIY
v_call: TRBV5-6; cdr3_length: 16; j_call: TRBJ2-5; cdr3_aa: ASSRGSASGRARQTQY
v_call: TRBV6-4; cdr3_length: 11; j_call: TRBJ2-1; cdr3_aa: ASSDSAGNEQF
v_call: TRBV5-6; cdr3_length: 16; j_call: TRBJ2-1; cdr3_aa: ASSPASGRKGSYNEQF
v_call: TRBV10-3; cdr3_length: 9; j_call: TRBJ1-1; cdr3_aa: AIRNRVEAF
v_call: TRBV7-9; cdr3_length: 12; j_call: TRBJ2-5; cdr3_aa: ASSPTAIQETQY
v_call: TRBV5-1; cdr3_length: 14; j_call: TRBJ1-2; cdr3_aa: ASSLAGGQRPSGYT
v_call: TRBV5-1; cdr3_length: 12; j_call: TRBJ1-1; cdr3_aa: ASSWKDSNTEAF
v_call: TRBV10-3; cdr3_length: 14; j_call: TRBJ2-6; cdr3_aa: AISEIKGSGANVLT
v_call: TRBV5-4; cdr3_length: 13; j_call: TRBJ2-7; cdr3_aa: ASSSTGVGSYEQY
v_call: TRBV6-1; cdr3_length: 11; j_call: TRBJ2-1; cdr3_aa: ASRERERNEQF
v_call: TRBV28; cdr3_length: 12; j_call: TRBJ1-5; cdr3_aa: ASSLGGTDQPQH
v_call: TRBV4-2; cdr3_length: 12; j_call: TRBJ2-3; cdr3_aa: ASSQALSTDTQY
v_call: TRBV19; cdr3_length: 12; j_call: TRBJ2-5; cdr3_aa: ASSISQGGETQY
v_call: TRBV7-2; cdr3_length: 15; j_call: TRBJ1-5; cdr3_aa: ASSLRDTLYSNQPQH
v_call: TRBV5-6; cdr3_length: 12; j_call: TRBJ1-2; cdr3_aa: ASSFPPPGLGYT
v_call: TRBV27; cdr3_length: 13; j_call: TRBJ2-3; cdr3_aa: ASSSPGQGADTQY
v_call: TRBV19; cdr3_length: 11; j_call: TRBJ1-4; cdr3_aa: ASSTGTGRKLF
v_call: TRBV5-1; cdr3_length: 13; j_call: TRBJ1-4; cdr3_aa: ASSPGTPRGEKLF
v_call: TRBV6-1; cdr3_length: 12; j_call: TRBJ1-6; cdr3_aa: ASSERPGPSPLH
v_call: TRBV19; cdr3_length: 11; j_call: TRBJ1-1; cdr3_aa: ASSQRAGDGAF
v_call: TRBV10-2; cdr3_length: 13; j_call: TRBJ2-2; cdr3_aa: ASSGSGGVTGELF
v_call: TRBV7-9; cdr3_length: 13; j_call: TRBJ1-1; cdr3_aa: ASSLAPGVVTEAF
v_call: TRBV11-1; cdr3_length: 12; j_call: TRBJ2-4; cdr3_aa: ASSPTSGVHIQY
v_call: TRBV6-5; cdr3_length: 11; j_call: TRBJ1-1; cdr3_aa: ASSYRGNTEAF
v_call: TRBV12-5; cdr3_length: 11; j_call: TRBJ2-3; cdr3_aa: ASKDRFQDTQY
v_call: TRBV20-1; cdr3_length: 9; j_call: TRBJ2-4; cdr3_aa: SARQPGTQY
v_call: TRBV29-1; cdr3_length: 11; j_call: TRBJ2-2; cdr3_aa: SVEVKGYGELF
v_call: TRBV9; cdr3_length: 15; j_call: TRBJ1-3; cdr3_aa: ASSVGLFDIRGSTIY
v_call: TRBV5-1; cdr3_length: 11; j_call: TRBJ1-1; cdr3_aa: ASSLTANTEAF
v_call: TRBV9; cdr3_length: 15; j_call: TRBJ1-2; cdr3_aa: ASSVSLWARGNYGYT
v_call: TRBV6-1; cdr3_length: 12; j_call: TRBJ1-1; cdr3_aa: ASIEGGWNTEAF
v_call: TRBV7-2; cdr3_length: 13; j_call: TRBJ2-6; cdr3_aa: ASSLVPSGANVLT
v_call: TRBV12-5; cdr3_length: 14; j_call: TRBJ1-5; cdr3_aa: ASGPLDRGTGQPQH
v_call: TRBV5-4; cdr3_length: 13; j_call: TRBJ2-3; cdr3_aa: ASRRTSAGTDTQY
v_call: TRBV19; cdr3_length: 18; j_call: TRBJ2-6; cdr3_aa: ASSTQLAGGADSGANVLT
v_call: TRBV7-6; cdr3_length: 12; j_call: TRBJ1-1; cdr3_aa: ASSLGQLNTEAF
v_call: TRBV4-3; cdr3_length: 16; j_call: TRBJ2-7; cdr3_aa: ASSQGHRGGLSSYEQY
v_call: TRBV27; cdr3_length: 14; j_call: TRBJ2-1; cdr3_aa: ASTKQGGTSYNEQF
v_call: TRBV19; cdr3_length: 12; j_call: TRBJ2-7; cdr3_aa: ASSIDVSRYEQY
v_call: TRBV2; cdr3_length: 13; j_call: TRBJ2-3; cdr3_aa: ASSEWVAYTDTQY
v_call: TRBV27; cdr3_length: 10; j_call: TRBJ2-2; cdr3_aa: ASSFYTGELF
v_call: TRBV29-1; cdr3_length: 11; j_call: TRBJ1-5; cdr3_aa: SVGTVSNQPQH
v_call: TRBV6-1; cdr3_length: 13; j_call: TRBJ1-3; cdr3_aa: ASSEVDTGGNTIY
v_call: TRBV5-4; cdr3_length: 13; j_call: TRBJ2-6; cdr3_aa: ASSPQALGANVLT
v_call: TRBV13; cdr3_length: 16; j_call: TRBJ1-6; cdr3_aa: ASSLGLDKLRGGSPLH
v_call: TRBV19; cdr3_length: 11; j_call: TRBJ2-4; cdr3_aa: ASSMGTKNIQY
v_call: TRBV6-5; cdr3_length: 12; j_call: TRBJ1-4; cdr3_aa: ASGTGVTNEKLF
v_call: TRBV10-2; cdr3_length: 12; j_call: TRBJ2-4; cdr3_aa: ASSEVAGRNIQY
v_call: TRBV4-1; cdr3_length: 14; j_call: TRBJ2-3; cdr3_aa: ASSPQDRLSRDTQY